This T cell receptor (beta chain) was recorded in a study of cytomegalovirus exposure and HLA in healthy donors. Study as a whole: T cells numbering around 170 million yielded some 100 million unique TCR beta sequences in an earlier analysis. Broader study findings: TCR beta chains numbering roughly 150 were designated cytomegalovirus-associated. What was likely a sequencing artifact was a cluster of highly shared sequence variants. In a later analysis, several top co-occurrence clusters appeared linked to parvovirus B19, influenza, CMV and Epstein-Barr virus.

A single count supports this clone. Its antigen is not identified. In germline, CDR1 is LNHDA, CDR2 SQIVND (reference sequence). The CDR3 runs to 15 residues. With 2 bases removed from V and 0 bases from J, the gap between germline ends came to 10 bases. 13 Jbeta primers and 60 Vbeta primers were used for the PCR. Measured with immunoSEQ multiplex PCR; TCRdb has only the in-frame clones, and not every one. This sample has about 190,000 clones, with approximately 70% found just once. This receptor was identified in a woman in her twenties or thirties in good health and CMV-seronegative. The chain uses TRBV19 and TRBJ1-2; D uncertain. Sequencing was carried out using PBMCs. CDR3 residues: CASSIRSLANYGYTF. The CDR3 nucleotides are TGTGCCAGTAGTATACGATCGTTAGCTAACTATGGCTACACCTTC.